This is a list of T cell receptor beta chains from one sample in a study of T cell changes during pregnancy in multiple sclerosis. Sequencing was performed with immunoSEQ multiplex PCR; in TCRdb, only in-frame clones are kept and a portion is missing. The profile shows around 36,000 clones, more than 80% of them singletons. The sample in question was CD4+ T cells from peripheral blood mononuclear cells, obtained in the third trimester of pregnancy. These receptors were obtained from a female donor with multiple sclerosis, enrolled in a pregnancy study. The CDR3 runs from the conserved cysteine through the conserved F or W. A D gene is named only where the DNA matches it firmly. Size is omitted from some rows. Given values are once, few, many or a class for expanded clones.

TGCGCCAGCAGCTTGGAACCCGAGAGCAGCAATCAGCCCCAGCATTTT | CASSLEPESSNQPQHF | TRBV5-1 | - | - | TRBJ1-5
TGTGCCAGCAGCTCAGGACAAGCTGAAGCTTTCTTT | CASSSGQAEAFF | TRBV11-3 | - | - | TRBJ1-1
TGTGCCAGCAGTCCTCAGCGGGGCGTTAATCAGCCCCAGCATTTT | CASSPQRGVNQPQHF | TRBV27 | - | few | TRBJ1-5
TGTGCCAGCAGCTTGGGCACGAGGACCGGGGAGCTGTTTTTT | CASSLGTRTGELFF | TRBV5-5 | - | - | TRBJ2-2
TGTGCCAGCAGTGAAACCATTGTACTCAAAAACATTCAGTACTTC | CASSETIVLKNIQYF | TRBV2 | - | - | TRBJ2-4
TGTGCCAGCCCGCGGACTAGCGGGAGTGCCGGGGAGCTGTTTTTT | CASPRTSGSAGELFF | TRBV7-2 | TRBD2 | - | TRBJ2-2
TGTGCCAGCCTCGGGACTAGCGGTCAGGAGACCCAGTACTTC | CASLGTSGQETQYF | TRBV18 | TRBD2 | - | TRBJ2-5
TGTGCCAGCTCAGCGGAGAGGGGAAACACCATATATTTT | CASSAERGNTIYF | TRBV6-1 | - | - | TRBJ1-3
TGTGCCAGCAGCCTCCTCGCCCGACTAGCGGGCCTACCCTACGGCTCCTACAATGAGCAGTTCTTC | CASSLLARLAGLPYGSYNEQFF | TRBV4-2 | TRBD2 | - | TRBJ2-1
TGTGCCAGCAGGCGCACAGGGTCCCAAGTAGAGACCCAGTACTTC | CASRRTGSQVETQYF | TRBV2 | - | - | TRBJ2-5